This T cell receptor (beta chain) was captured by sequencing in a study of blood T cell repertoires in COVID-19. The V end was cut by 5 bases, the J end by 0 bases, with 8 bases between. The germline V gene has CDR1 SGHAT and CDR2 FQNNGV. There are 14 residues in the CDR3. Method: immunoSEQ multiplex PCR; TCRdb's copy keeps in-frame clones and lacks some. The sample has 25,000 to 30,000 clones; around 87% are singletons. The V gene is TRBV11-2, the J gene TRBJ2-1; D gene ambiguous. The sequence came from a man aged 45-65 years with active COVID-19. The sample consisted of peripheral blood. The CDR3 reads CASSPVFSYNEQFF. CDR3 in DNA: TGTGCCAGCAGCCCCGTGTTCTCCTACAATGAGCAGTTCTTC. The full variable domain, in which reference TRBV11-2 and TRBJ2-1 provide the parts outside the CDR3, is EAGVAQSPRYKIIEKRQSVAFWCNPISGHATLYWYQQILGQGPKLLIQFQNNGVVDDSQLPKDRFSAERLKGVDSTLKIQPAKLEDSAVYLCASSPVFSYNEQFFGPGTRLTVL.